This TCR beta chain was captured by sequencing in a study of chemoradiotherapy in HPV16-positive cancers. The protocol was immunoSEQ multiplex PCR, while the TCRdb copy is restricted to in-frame clones and leaves out a portion. Seen here are 2,900 or so clones, around 84% observed once, and the top ten hold around 5.5%. Study-level points and caveats: Candidate HPV-specific clones and E7-related TCR motifs grew in tumor during treatment. Only a couple of HPV16-positive patients supplied the functional HPV-specificity definition.

To note about this clone: Its antigen is as yet unknown.

This clonotype was sampled from a human donor with HPV-associated anogenital cancer. The sequencing used tumor tissue, collected from a patient who underwent chemoradiotherapy.

CDR3 coding DNA: TGCGCCAGCAGCTTGGGCCCCGAGTCTGGGGCCAACGTCCTGACTTTC. Translated: CASSLGPESGANVLTF. The chain links TRBV5-1 to TRBJ2-6; D gene ambiguous. The V gene lost 0 bases and the J gene lost 1 base, with 8 bases spanning the gap. Germline values: CDR1 SGHRS, CDR2 YFSETQ. This CDR3 spans 16 amino acids.